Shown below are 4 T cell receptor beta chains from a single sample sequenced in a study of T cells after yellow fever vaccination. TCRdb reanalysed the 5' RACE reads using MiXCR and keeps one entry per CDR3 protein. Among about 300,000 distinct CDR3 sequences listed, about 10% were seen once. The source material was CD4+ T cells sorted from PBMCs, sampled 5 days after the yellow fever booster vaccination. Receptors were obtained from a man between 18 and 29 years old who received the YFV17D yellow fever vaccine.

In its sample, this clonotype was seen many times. This chain's CDR3 is CASRTSGTYNEQFF. The CDR3, as DNA: TGTGCCAGCAGGACTAGCGGGACCTACAATGAGCAGTTCTTC. The chain has TRBV28 and TRBJ2-1; 11 nucleotides agree with TRBD2. With 6 bases clipped from V and 2 bases from J, the junction kept 0 bases outside the gene matches. Germline CDR1 and CDR2: MDHEN and SYDVKM. The CDR3 loop spans 14 amino acids.

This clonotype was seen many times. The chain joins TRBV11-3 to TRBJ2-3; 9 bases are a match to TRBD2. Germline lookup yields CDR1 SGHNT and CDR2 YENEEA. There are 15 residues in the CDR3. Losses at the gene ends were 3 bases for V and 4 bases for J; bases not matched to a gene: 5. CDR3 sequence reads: CASSFGAGGADTQYF. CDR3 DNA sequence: TGTGCCAGCAGCTTCGGAGCGGGGGGAGCAGATACGCAGTATTTT. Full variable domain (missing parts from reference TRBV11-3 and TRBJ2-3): EAGVVQSPRYKIIEKKQPVAFWCNPISGHNTLYWYLQNLGQGPELLIRYENEEAVDDSQLPKDRFSAERLKGVDSTLKIQPAELGDSAVYLCASSFGAGGADTQYFGPGTRLTVL.

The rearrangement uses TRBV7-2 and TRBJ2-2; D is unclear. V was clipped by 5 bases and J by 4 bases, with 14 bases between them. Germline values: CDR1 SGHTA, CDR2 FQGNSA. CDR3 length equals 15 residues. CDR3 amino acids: CASSPLGSRTGELFF. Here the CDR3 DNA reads TGTGCCAGCAGCCCCTTGGGGTCCCGCACCGGGGAGCTGTTTTTT. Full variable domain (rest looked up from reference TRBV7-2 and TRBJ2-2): GAGVSQSPSNKVTEKGKDVELRCDPISGHTALYWYRQSLGQGLEFLIYFQGNSAPDKSGLPSDRFSAERTGGSVSTLTIQRTQQEDSAVYLCASSPLGSRTGELFFGEGSRLTVL.

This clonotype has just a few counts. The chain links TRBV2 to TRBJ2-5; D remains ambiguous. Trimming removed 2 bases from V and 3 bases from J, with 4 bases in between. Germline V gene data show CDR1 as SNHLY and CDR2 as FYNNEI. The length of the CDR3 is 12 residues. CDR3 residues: CASSELEETQYF. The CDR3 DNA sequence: TGTGCCAGCAGTGAACTGGAAGAGACCCAGTACTTC.